The 21 T cell receptor beta chains below all came from one sample that was sequenced in a study of shared clonotypes between healthy human individuals. Sequenced by immunoSEQ multiplex PCR; TCRdb stores in-frame clones only, minus some. The sample yields some 2,000,000 clones, about 95% seen once. In the naive CD8 group, cells lacked CD45RO and were positively selected for CCR7, so terminally differentiated effector memory CD45RA+ cells were left out. The sample consisted of naive CD8+ T cells sorted from blood. All receptors come from a man between 18 and 29 years old in good health.

The chain links TRBV5-6 to TRBJ2-2; a possible D gene is TRBD1 (5 bases). Trimming pared 2 bases from V and 5 bases from J, leaving 16 bases between. Germline loops: CDR1 SGHDT, CDR2 YYEEEE. The CDR3 consists of 16 residues. The CDR3 DNA follows: TGTGCCAGCAGCTTATCCTGGCAGGGCTTTACCGGGGAGCTGTTTTTT. It yields the protein CASSLSWQGFTGELFF.

The rearrangement links TRBV5-1 to TRBJ1-1; D unresolved. The CDR3 consists of 14 residues. CDR1 SGHRS and CDR2 YFSETQ come from the germline V gene. V lost 2 bases and J 3 bases, leaving 11 bases between the germline ends. CDR3 protein: CASSFGPEYTEAFF. CDR3 coding DNA: TGCGCCAGCAGCTTCGGGCCAGAATACACTGAAGCTTTCTTT.

The chain uses TRBV11-2 and TRBJ2-5; no reliable D call. The V and J ends lost 7 bases and 1 base respectively, with 10 bases between them. CDR1 is SGHAT, CDR2 FQNNGV, per germline. CDR3 length equals 13 residues. Here the CDR3 reads CASTKHLQETQYF. CDR3 in DNA: TGTGCCAGCACCAAACACCTCCAAGAGACCCAGTACTTC.

This chain connects TRBV6-5 to TRBJ2-2; D call uncertain. V lost 5 bases and J 7 bases, leaving 8 bases between the germline ends. In germline, CDR1 is MNHEY, CDR2 SVGAGI. The CDR3 spans 12 residues. The CDR3 region has the DNA TGTGCCAGCAGTACCCTCGGCGGGGAGCTGTTTTTT. The encoded protein is CASSTLGGELFF.

This clone was observed a single time. DNA of the CDR3: TGTGCCAGCAGCTTAGTGCTGGGTACGGGGGGTCAGCCCCAGCATTTT. It is translated as CASSLVLGTGGQPQHF. This sequence joins TRBV11-2 and TRBJ1-5; TRBD1 is a possible D gene (5 bases). This CDR3 is 16 amino acids long. The germline CDR1 and CDR2 sequences are SGHAT and FQNNGV. V was trimmed by 1 base and J by 6 bases, leaving 16 bases between them.

The CDR3 sequence: CAWEVGSSGNTIYF. The CDR3 DNA follows: TGTGCCTGGGAGGTCGGGTCCTCTGGAAACACCATATATTTT. This chain joins TRBV30 and TRBJ1-3; D is undetermined. V was cut by 5 bases and J by 0 bases, with 11 bases left in between. Germline lookup yields CDR1 GTSNPN and CDR2 SVGIG (reference sequence). CDR3 size: 14 residues.

The chain joins TRBV7-6 to TRBJ2-2; no reliable D call. Germline-derived CDR1 and CDR2 are SGHVS and FNYEAQ. V was cut by 2 bases and J by 6 bases, with 22 bases left in between. The CDR3 loop spans 18 amino acids. The CDR3 loop is CASSLRAQAAVLPGELFF. The CDR3 DNA sequence: TGTGCCAGCAGCTTAAGGGCGCAGGCAGCCGTTTTGCCCGGGGAGCTGTTTTTT.

The chain is built from TRBV27 and TRBJ2-5, with TRBD1 identical over 9 bases. The V and J ends lost 2 bases and 4 bases, in that order; junction bases with no gene match: 14. The CDR3 extends over 18 amino acids. CDR1 is MNHEY and CDR2 is SMNVEV in the germline V gene (reference sequence). In DNA form, the CDR3 reads TGTGCCAGCAGTTTAGAGTCGACAGGGGGACCCCCTAGAGAGACCCAGTACTTC. Its protein is CASSLESTGGPPRETQYF.

V usage is TRBV11-2 and J usage is TRBJ2-1; perhaps TRBD1 as D (6 bases). The V and J ends lost 6 bases and 2 bases respectively, with 14 bases between them. The CDR3 is 15 residues long. Per the germline V gene, CDR1 is SGHAT and CDR2 is FQNNGV. Here the CDR3 DNA reads TGTGCCAGCAGTCGTCAGGGGAGTACCTACAATGAGCAGTTCTTC. As protein: CASSRQGSTYNEQFF.

The chain links TRBV30 to TRBJ1-3; 8 positions match TRBD1. The V and J ends lost 1 base and 3 bases, in that order; junction bases with no gene match: 2. Germline values: CDR1 GTSNPN, CDR2 SVGIG (reference sequence). This CDR3 is 14 amino acids long. This CDR3 is CAWSGTGLGNTIYF. The DNA for the CDR3 is TGTGCCTGGAGTGGGACAGGGCTTGGAAACACCATATATTTT.

The gene calls are TRBV5-4 and TRBJ1-1, with D tentatively TRBD1 (6 bases). The CDR3 is 15 residues long. The germline V gene has CDR1 SGHNT and CDR2 YYREEE (reference sequence). V was cut by 2 bases and J by 1 base, with 12 bases left in between. The CDR3 loop is CASSLGQSQNTEAFF. DNA of the CDR3: TGTGCCAGCAGCTTAGGACAGTCACAGAACACTGAAGCTTTCTTT.

The chain couples TRBV9 to TRBJ2-3; 9 bases line up with TRBD1. V gave up 0 bases and J gave up 2 bases; unmatched junction bases: 7. The germline V gene encodes CDR1 SGDLS and CDR2 YYNGEE. The CDR3 contains 17 residues. The CDR3 bases are TGTGCCAGCAGCGTAGAGACAGGGGGATGGCACACAGATACGCAGTATTTT. Amino acid sequence: CASSVETGGWHTDTQYF.

The rearrangement links TRBV4-1 to TRBJ2-7; 9 nucleotides align to TRBD2. The ends lost 4 bases at V and 4 bases at J; junction bases unmatched: 8. Germline V lookup: CDR1 MGHRA, CDR2 YSYEKL. CDR3 length: 15 residues. For the CDR3, the DNA is TGCGCCAGCAGCCCTAAGCGGGGGGACCCGTACGAGCAGTACTTC. It codes for CASSPKRGDPYEQYF.

The chain couples TRBV30 to TRBJ1-4; the D gene is possibly TRBD1 (6 bases). CDR1 is GTSNPN, CDR2 SVGIG, per germline (reference sequence). V dropped 4 bases and J dropped 4 bases, with 7 bases sitting between them. The CDR3 consists of 12 residues. CDR3 sequence (DNA): TGTGCCTGGAACAGGGTTAATGAAAAACTGTTTTTT. As protein: CAWNRVNEKLFF.

This chain connects TRBV11-1 to TRBJ2-7; 8 bases are shared with TRBD1. The CDR3 runs 15 residues. V was pared by 4 bases and J by 2 bases, with 7 bases of the junction left unmatched. CDR1 is SGHAT and CDR2 is FQDESV in the germline V gene (reference sequence). CDR3 bases: TGTGCCAGCAGCTCCTACAGGGGGATCCCCTACGAGCAGTACTTC. Protein: CASSSYRGIPYEQYF.

The chain combines TRBV10-2 with TRBJ2-1, with TRBD1 matching 8 bases. The CDR3 is 16 amino acids. Germline values: CDR1 WSHSY, CDR2 SAAADI. V lost 8 bases, J lost 1 base, and 10 bases stayed unmatched. DNA of the CDR3: TGCGCCAGCGGCGGAGACAGGGGTCTTTCCTACAATGAGCAGTTCTTC. Its protein is CASGGDRGLSYNEQFF.

The chain has TRBV19 and TRBJ2-7; D is ambiguous. The V end was cut by 2 bases, the J end by 2 bases, with 10 bases between. CDR3 length equals 14 residues. CDR1 LNHDA and CDR2 SQIVND come from the germline V gene (reference sequence). CDR3 coding DNA: TGTGCCAGTAGTATATACGGACCTACCTACGAGCAGTACTTC. It translates to CASSIYGPTYEQYF.

In the case of this clone: The same CDR3 is also encoded by other DNA sequences in this sample. The chain combines TRBV5-6 with TRBJ2-1; 8 nucleotides match TRBD2. CDR3 size: 14 residues. Germline assignment: CDR1 SGHDT and CDR2 YYEEEE. V lost 2 bases to trimming and J lost 4 bases; unmatched junction nucleotides: 2. The CDR3 spells CASSFGTSYNEQFF. CDR3 DNA sequence: TGTGCCAGCAGCTTTGGGACTAGTTACAATGAGCAGTTCTTC.

The chain recombines TRBV6-5 with TRBJ2-1; 8 bases are a match to TRBD1. Germline loops: CDR1 MNHEY, CDR2 SVGAGI. This CDR3 is 16 amino acids long. With V trimmed by 4 bases and J by 9 bases, 14 bases remained unmatched. The CDR3 bases are TGTGCCAGCAGTTCCATAGCGGACAGGGTCCAGGGTGAGCAGTTCTTC. It yields the protein CASSSIADRVQGEQFF.

About this clone: This CDR3 is also generated by other DNA sequences in the sample. The V gene is TRBV28, the J gene TRBJ2-7, with 8 bases that match TRBD1. Germline CDR1 is MDHEN and CDR2 is SYDVKM. V dropped 5 bases and J dropped 3; count of bases not matched to a gene: 3. This CDR3 comprises 13 residues. CDR3 residues: CASSLGQGYEQYF. The DNA of the CDR3 is TGTGCCAGCAGTCTCGGACAGGGCTACGAGCAGTACTTC.

V gene TRBV9 combines with J gene TRBJ2-3; 12 bases agree with TRBD2. In germline, CDR1 is SGDLS, CDR2 YYNGEE. Trimming cost V 4 bases and J 3 bases; bases outside gene matches: 12. The CDR3 has 18 residues. This CDR3 is CASSYSTSGRPETDTQYF. The DNA of the CDR3 is TGTGCCAGCAGCTACTCTACTAGCGGGAGGCCCGAAACAGATACGCAGTATTTT.